A selection of T cell receptor beta chains follows, all from one sample in a study of T cells in Graves' hyperthyroidism and ophthalmopathy. TCRdb independently ran MiXCR on the multiplex PCR reads; one entry per CDR3 protein. Of some 300,000 distinct CDR3 sequences in the sample, roughly 17% were seen once. Material for sequencing was blood. The receptors were gathered from a man in his thirties or forties with Graves' hyperthyroidism. Both conserved end residues are part of each CDR3. The order of the fields is V gene, clone size, D gene, J gene, CDR3 DNA, CDR3 protein. D genes are given only for firm matches. The size entry is marked missing in some rows and otherwise reads once, few, many or a size class.

v_gene: TRBV28
abundance: many
d_gene: NA
j_gene: TRBJ2-3
CDR3nt: TGTGCCAGCAGTCACACATTAGCACGGGGAGAGTATTTT
CDR3aa: CASSHTLARGEYF

v_gene: TRBV5-5
abundance: NA
d_gene: NA
j_gene: TRBJ1-1
CDR3nt: TGTGCCAGCAGCCTCTCTCCGACAGTCTCGAACACTGAAGCTTTCTTT
CDR3aa: CASSLSPTVSNTEAFF

v_gene: TRBV29-1
abundance: many
d_gene: NA
j_gene: TRBJ2-1
CDR3nt: TGCAGCGTTGGGTTCCAGGCCAATGAGCAGTTCTTC
CDR3aa: CSVGFQANEQFF

v_gene: TRBV20-1
abundance: many
d_gene: TRBD2
j_gene: TRBJ2-3
CDR3nt: TGCAGTGCAGGACTAGCGGGGACCTATACGCAGTATTTT
CDR3aa: CSAGLAGTYTQYF

v_gene: TRBV20-1
abundance: NA
d_gene: NA
j_gene: TRBJ2-1
CDR3nt: TGCAGTGCTAGAGATCACGGCCCTAGATCCTACAATGAGCATTTCTTC
CDR3aa: CSARDHGPRSYNEHFF

v_gene: TRBV6-1
abundance: NA
d_gene: TRBD2
j_gene: TRBJ2-5
CDR3nt: TGTGCCAGCAGACTGGGGTGGACTAGCGGGGGAGAGACCCAGTACTTC
CDR3aa: CASRLGWTSGGETQYF

v_gene: TRBV10-3
abundance: few
d_gene: TRBD2
j_gene: TRBJ2-3
CDR3nt: TGTGCCATCAGTGAGAGCCTAGCGGCAGATACGCAGTATTTT
CDR3aa: CAISESLAADTQYF

v_gene: TRBV5-1
abundance: NA
d_gene: NA
j_gene: TRBJ2-7
CDR3nt: TGCGCCAGCGGCCTGGGAGCCTCCTACGAGCAGTACTTC
CDR3aa: CASGLGASYEQYF

v_gene: TRBV11-2
abundance: NA
d_gene: NA
j_gene: TRBJ2-1
CDR3nt: TGTGCCAGCAGCCCGGGACGATTCTACAATGAGCAGTTCTTC
CDR3aa: CASSPGRFYNEQFF

v_gene: TRBV11-2
abundance: many
d_gene: NA
j_gene: TRBJ2-3
CDR3nt: TGTGCCAGCAGCTTTATCCGGGGAGGTCCAGATACGCAGTATTTT
CDR3aa: CASSFIRGGPDTQYF

v_gene: TRBV18
abundance: NA
d_gene: TRBD1
j_gene: TRBJ1-2
CDR3nt: TGTGCCAGCTCACCAAGGACAGGGGTGAACTATGGCTACACCTTC
CDR3aa: CASSPRTGVNYGYTF

v_gene: TRBV20-1
abundance: NA
d_gene: TRBD1
j_gene: TRBJ2-1
CDR3nt: TGCAGTGCTCCCAAGGTTTACAGGGGCAATGAGCAGTTCTTC
CDR3aa: CSAPKVYRGNEQFF

v_gene: TRBV19
abundance: few
d_gene: NA
j_gene: TRBJ2-5
CDR3nt: TGTGCCAGTAGTATAGAAACTGGAAAGACCCAGTACTTC
CDR3aa: CASSIETGKTQYF

v_gene: TRBV7-9
abundance: NA
d_gene: TRBD1
j_gene: TRBJ2-2
CDR3nt: TGTGCCAGCAGCATCACAGGGGCTTCCGGGGAGCTGTTTTTT
CDR3aa: CASSITGASGELFF

v_gene: TRBV5-1
abundance: many
d_gene: TRBD2
j_gene: TRBJ2-3
CDR3nt: TGCGCCAGCGGCCGGGACTACCAAAGGGGAGATACGCAGTATTTT
CDR3aa: CASGRDYQRGDTQYF

v_gene: TRBV5-1
abundance: many
d_gene: TRBD2
j_gene: TRBJ2-7
CDR3nt: TGCGCCAGCAGCTTGGCAAGCGGGAGGGCCTACGAGCAGTACTTC
CDR3aa: CASSLASGRAYEQYF

v_gene: TRBV5-1
abundance: few
d_gene: NA
j_gene: TRBJ2-1
CDR3nt: TGCGCCAGCAGCTTGGTGGCGGGTAGAAATGAGCAGTTCTTC
CDR3aa: CASSLVAGRNEQFF

v_gene: TRBV7-3
abundance: few
d_gene: TRBD2
j_gene: TRBJ2-3
CDR3nt: TGTGCCAGCAGCTTAAGTGGGGCAAGCGCGGGAGGAACAGATACGCAGTATTTT
CDR3aa: CASSLSGASAGGTDTQYF

v_gene: TRBV6-1
abundance: NA
d_gene: NA
j_gene: TRBJ1-5
CDR3nt: TGTGCCAGCAGGGGAGGGAACAATCAGCCCCAGCATTTT
CDR3aa: CASRGGNNQPQHF

v_gene: TRBV12-3/TRBV12-4
abundance: many
d_gene: NA
j_gene: TRBJ2-2
CDR3nt: TGTGCCAGCAGAACAGGGTCCGGGGAGCTGTTTTTT
CDR3aa: CASRTGSGELFF

v_gene: TRBV18
abundance: few
d_gene: NA
j_gene: TRBJ1-2
CDR3nt: TGTGCCAGCTCACCCGCCAGGGAAGATGGCTACACCTTC
CDR3aa: CASSPAREDGYTF

v_gene: TRBV12-3/TRBV12-4
abundance: many
d_gene: NA
j_gene: TRBJ1-5
CDR3nt: TGTGCCAGCGGGAACCGCATTGTCCCAAATCAGCCCCAGCATTTT
CDR3aa: CASGNRIVPNQPQHF

v_gene: TRBV7-8
abundance: many
d_gene: NA
j_gene: TRBJ2-1
CDR3nt: TGTGCCAGCAGCCCCAGTGATGGGGTCTACAATGAGCAGTTCTTC
CDR3aa: CASSPSDGVYNEQFF

v_gene: TRBV20-1
abundance: many
d_gene: NA
j_gene: TRBJ2-1
CDR3nt: TGCAGTGCTAGAGATAGTGTGGCTGGGGTTTCGCGGTTCTTC
CDR3aa: CSARDSVAGVSRFF

v_gene: TRBV9
abundance: many
d_gene: TRBD1
j_gene: TRBJ1-1
CDR3nt: TGTGCCAGCAGCTTCCTCTCCGGGACAGGGGGAGACACTGAAGCTTTCTTT
CDR3aa: CASSFLSGTGGDTEAFF

v_gene: TRBV11-3
abundance: few
d_gene: NA
j_gene: TRBJ1-1
CDR3nt: TGTGCCAGCGAAAGGGGGGGAAACACTGAAGCTTTCTTT
CDR3aa: CASERGGNTEAFF

v_gene: TRBV27
abundance: many
d_gene: NA
j_gene: TRBJ1-5
CDR3nt: TGTGCCAGCAGGCCGGGACTACCTAATCAGCCCCAGCATTTT
CDR3aa: CASRPGLPNQPQHF

v_gene: TRBV7-2
abundance: NA
d_gene: TRBD2
j_gene: TRBJ2-7
CDR3nt: TGTGCCAGCAGCTTAGTGTACCTAGCGGCCTACGAGCAGTACTTC
CDR3aa: CASSLVYLAAYEQYF

v_gene: TRBV6-5
abundance: few
d_gene: NA
j_gene: TRBJ2-2
CDR3nt: TGTGCCAGCAGTTCTCGGGGCGAGGGAGGGGAGCTGTTTTTT
CDR3aa: CASSSRGEGGELFF

v_gene: TRBV2
abundance: NA
d_gene: NA
j_gene: TRBJ1-6
CDR3nt: TGTGCCAGCTCTGGACTGGCCAGCTCCTATAATTCACCCCTCCACTTT
CDR3aa: CASSGLASSYNSPLHF

v_gene: TRBV7-2
abundance: many
d_gene: TRBD2
j_gene: TRBJ2-7
CDR3nt: TGTGCCAGCAGCTTAGCTGGGACAAATGGACTAGCGGGATACGAGCAGTACTTC
CDR3aa: CASSLAGTNGLAGYEQYF

v_gene: TRBV5-1
abundance: many
d_gene: NA
j_gene: TRBJ2-2
CDR3nt: TGCGCCAGCAGCTTGGCCCGGGGGGCTAACACCGGGGAGCTGTTTTTT
CDR3aa: CASSLARGANTGELFF

v_gene: TRBV7-9
abundance: many
d_gene: TRBD2
j_gene: TRBJ2-7
CDR3nt: TGTGCCAGCAGCTTCGGAAGCGGGAGGGTCCCCTACGAGCAGTACTTC
CDR3aa: CASSFGSGRVPYEQYF